A few counts support the clone carrying this TCR beta chain. The CDR3 is 15 amino acids. The germline CDR1 and CDR2 sequences are LGHNA and YSLEER. Germline trimming cut 4 bases from V and 4 bases from J; bases unmatched to any gene: 6. The method was immunoSEQ multiplex PCR; TCRdb's version includes in-frame clones alone and lacks a portion of them. The data show some 240,000 clones, 80% seen once. This sample stems from a study of blood T cell repertoires in COVID-19. About the study: Samples taken during acute and convalescent COVID-19 were collected in the United States, Italy and Spain.

Material: peripheral blood. The receptor's source is a woman aged 70 to 79 with acute or convalescent COVID-19. The J gene is TRBJ1-1, the V gene TRBV4-3; 10 bases line up with TRBD1. The CDR3 loop is CASSRRDRGGTEAFF. The CDR3 nucleotides are TGCGCCAGCAGCCGACGGGACAGGGGAGGCACTGAAGCTTTCTTT.